Listed below are T cell receptor beta chains from one sample, sequenced in a study of T cells in Graves' hyperthyroidism and ophthalmopathy. TCRdb recomputed calls from the multiplex PCR reads with MiXCR, one row per CDR3 protein. The table lists hundreds of thousands of distinct CDR3 sequences, roughly 20% of them singletons. Input material: blood. The receptors were gathered from a man aged 30 to 39 with Graves' ophthalmopathy. CDR3s include the opening cysteine and the closing phenylalanine or tryptophan. A D gene is named only where the DNA matches it firmly. Some rows have no size entry. The others give once, few or many, or a class for an expanded clone.

len	v_gene	abundance	d_gene	j_gene	CDR3nt	CDR3aa
11	TRBV10-2	few	NA	TRBJ2-1	TGCGCCAGCAGTGAGGTCCCCAATCAGTTCTTC	CASSEVPNQFF
15	TRBV5-8	few	NA	TRBJ2-3	TGTGCCAGCAGCGCTGACTCTCGGGGCACAGATACGCAGTATTTT	CASSADSRGTDTQYF
13	TRBV28	many	NA	TRBJ1-1	TGTGCCACCATTTCAGAGCTGAACACTGAAGCTTTCTTT	CATISELNTEAFF
15	TRBV6-2/TRBV6-3	NA	NA	TRBJ2-1	TGTGCCAGCAGTTACGGTTCACTAGTAAAGAATGAGCAGTTCTTC	CASSYGSLVKNEQFF
15	TRBV6-1	few	NA	TRBJ1-1	TGTGCCAGCAGTACCTCGGTCGGGAAGTACACTGAAGCTTTCTTT	CASSTSVGKYTEAFF
17	TRBV30	many	TRBD2	TRBJ2-4	TGTGCCTGGACACACCCGGGACTACTGTTAGCCAAAAACATTCAGTACTTC	CAWTHPGLLLAKNIQYF
15	TRBV30	many	TRBD1	TRBJ1-6	TGTGCCTGGAATCGGGGGGACAGGGGATTTGGACCCCTCCACTTT	CAWNRGDRGFGPLHF
15	TRBV7-9	few	NA	TRBJ2-3	TGTGCCAGCAGCTCGCAGGGGGGCAGCACAGATACGCAGTATTTT	CASSSQGGSTDTQYF
15	TRBV25-1	NA	TRBD1	TRBJ1-1	TGTGCCAGCACCTTAGGACAGGGCGGTAACACTGAAGCTTTCTTT	CASTLGQGGNTEAFF
14	TRBV5-1	many	TRBD1	TRBJ2-1	TGCGCCAGCAGCAGGACAGGGATTTACAATGAGCAGTTCTTC	CASSRTGIYNEQFF